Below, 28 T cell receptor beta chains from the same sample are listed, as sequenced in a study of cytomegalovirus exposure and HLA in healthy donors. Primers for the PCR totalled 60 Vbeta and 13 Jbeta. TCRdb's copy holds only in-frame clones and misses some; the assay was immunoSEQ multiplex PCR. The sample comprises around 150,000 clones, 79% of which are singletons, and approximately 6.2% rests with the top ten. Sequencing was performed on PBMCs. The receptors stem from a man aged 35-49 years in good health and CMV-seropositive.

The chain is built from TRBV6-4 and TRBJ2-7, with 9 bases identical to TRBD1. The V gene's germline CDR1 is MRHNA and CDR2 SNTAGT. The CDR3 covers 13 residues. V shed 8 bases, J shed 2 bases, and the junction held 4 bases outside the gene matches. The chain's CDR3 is CASGGTGPYEQYF. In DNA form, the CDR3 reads TGTGCCAGCGGCGGGACAGGGCCCTACGAGCAGTACTTC.

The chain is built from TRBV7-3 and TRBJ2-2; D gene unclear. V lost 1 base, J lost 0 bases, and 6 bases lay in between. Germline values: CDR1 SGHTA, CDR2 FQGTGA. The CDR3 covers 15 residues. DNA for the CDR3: TGTGCCAGCAGCTTAATGGGCACGAACACCGGGGAGCTGTTTTTT. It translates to CASSLMGTNTGELFF.

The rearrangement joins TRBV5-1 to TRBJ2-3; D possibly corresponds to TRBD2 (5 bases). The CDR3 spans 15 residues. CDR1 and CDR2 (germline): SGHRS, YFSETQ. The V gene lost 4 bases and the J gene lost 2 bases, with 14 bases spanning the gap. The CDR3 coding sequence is TGCGCCAGCAGCGGGGAGTCAAGTATCACAGATACGCAGTATTTT. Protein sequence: CASSGESSITDTQYF.

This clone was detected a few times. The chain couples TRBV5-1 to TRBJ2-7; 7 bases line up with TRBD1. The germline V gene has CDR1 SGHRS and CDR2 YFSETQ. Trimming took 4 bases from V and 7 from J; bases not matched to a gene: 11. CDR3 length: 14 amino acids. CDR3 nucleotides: TGCGCCAGCAGCCTACGACAGGGAGTGGGGGAGCAGTACTTC. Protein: CASSLRQGVGEQYF.

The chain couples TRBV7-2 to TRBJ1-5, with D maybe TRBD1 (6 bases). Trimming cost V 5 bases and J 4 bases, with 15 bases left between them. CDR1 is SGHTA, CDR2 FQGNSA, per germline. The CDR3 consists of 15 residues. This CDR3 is CASSPNTGPNQPQHF. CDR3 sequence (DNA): TGTGCCAGCAGCCCCAATACAGGGCCGAATCAGCCCCAGCATTTT.

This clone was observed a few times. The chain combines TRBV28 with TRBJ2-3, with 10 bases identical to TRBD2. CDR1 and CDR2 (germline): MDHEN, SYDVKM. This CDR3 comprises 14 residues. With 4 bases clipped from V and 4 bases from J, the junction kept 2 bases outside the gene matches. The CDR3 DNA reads TGTGCCAGCAGTTGGACTAGCGGATCAGATACGCAGTATTTT. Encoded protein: CASSWTSGSDTQYF.

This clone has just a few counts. The CDR3 sequence: CASSFGGGKLEQYF. CDR3 in DNA: TGTGCCAGCAGCTTTGGGGGGGGGAAGCTCGAGCAGTACTTC. The genes are TRBV7-9 and TRBJ2-7; 7 bases match TRBD2. Germline CDR1 and CDR2: SEHNR and FQNEAQ (reference sequence). The CDR3 runs to 14 residues. J was trimmed by 6 bases and V by 3 bases; bases with no gene match: 8.

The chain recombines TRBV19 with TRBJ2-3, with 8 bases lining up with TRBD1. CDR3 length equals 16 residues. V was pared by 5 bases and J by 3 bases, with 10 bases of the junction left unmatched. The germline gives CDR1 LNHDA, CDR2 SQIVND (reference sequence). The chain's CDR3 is CASSASQGVGTDTQYF. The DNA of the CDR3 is TGTGCCAGTAGTGCGTCACAGGGGGTTGGGACAGATACGCAGTATTTT.

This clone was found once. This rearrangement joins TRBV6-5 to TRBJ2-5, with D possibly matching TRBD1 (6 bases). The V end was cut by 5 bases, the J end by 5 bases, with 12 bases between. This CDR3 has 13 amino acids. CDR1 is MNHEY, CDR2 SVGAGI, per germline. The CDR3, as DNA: TGTGCCAGCAGTACAATGAGGGGGGAGACCCAGTACTTC. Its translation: CASSTMRGETQYF.

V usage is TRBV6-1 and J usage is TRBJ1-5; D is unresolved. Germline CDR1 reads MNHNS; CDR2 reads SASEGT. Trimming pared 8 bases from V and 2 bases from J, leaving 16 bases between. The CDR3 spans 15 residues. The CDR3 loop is CASAREVVGNQPQHF. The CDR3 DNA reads TGTGCCAGCGCCCGGGAAGTGGTGGGCAATCAGCCCCAGCATTTT.

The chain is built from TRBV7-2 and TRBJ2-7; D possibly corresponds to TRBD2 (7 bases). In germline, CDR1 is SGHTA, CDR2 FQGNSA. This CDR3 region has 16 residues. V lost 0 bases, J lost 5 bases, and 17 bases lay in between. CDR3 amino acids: CASSLAWGGGGHEQYF. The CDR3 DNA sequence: TGTGCCAGCAGCTTAGCCTGGGGAGGGGGTGGCCACGAGCAGTACTTC.

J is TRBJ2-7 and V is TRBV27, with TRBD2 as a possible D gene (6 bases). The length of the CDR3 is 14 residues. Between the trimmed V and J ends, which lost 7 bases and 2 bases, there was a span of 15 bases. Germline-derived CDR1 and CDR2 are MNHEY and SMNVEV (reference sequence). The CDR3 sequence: CASTRRDSPYEQYF. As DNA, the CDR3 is TGTGCCAGCACCCGTAGGGACTCCCCCTACGAGCAGTACTTC.

The CDR3 region has the DNA TGCGCCAGCAGACGGTCAGGGGACTCCTACGAGCAGTACTTC. Translating gives CASRRSGDSYEQYF. This chain joins TRBV5-1 and TRBJ2-7, with a possible D match to TRBD1 (6 bases). Germline CDR1 SGHRS, CDR2 YFSETQ. The CDR3 runs 14 residues. Trimming took off 5 bases at V and 0 bases at J, with 12 bases between the two ends.

CDR3 in amino acids: CASSVGPGTGGTNTEAFF. The CDR3 DNA is TGTGCCAGCAGCGTAGGACCCGGGACAGGGGGTACTAACACTGAAGCTTTCTTT. The chain links TRBV9 to TRBJ1-1; TRBD1 agrees at 11 bases. CDR1 and CDR2 (germline): SGDLS, YYNGEE. The V gene end was trimmed by 0 bases and the J gene end by 2 bases; junction bases not matched to a gene: 9. The length of the CDR3 is 18 residues. The full variable domain, rest sourced from reference TRBV9 and TRBJ1-1, is DSGVTQTPKHLITATGQRVTLRCSPRSGDLSVYWYQQSLDQGLQFLIQYYNGEERAKGNILERFSAQQFPDLHSELNLSSLELGDSALYFCASSVGPGTGGTNTEAFFGQGTRLTVV.

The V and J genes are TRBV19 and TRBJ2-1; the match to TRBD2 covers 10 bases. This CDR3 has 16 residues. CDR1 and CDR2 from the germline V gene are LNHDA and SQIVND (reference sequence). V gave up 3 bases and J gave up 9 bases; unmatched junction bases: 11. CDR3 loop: CASSILAASGSPEQFF. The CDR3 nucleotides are TGTGCCAGTAGTATCTTGGCGGCTAGCGGGAGCCCTGAGCAGTTCTTC.

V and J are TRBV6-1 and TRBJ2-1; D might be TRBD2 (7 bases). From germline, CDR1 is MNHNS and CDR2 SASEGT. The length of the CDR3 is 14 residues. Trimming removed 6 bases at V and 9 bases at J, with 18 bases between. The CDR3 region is CASRERTRGVEQFF. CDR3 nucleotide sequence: TGTGCCAGCAGGGAGAGGACTAGGGGGGTTGAGCAGTTCTTC.

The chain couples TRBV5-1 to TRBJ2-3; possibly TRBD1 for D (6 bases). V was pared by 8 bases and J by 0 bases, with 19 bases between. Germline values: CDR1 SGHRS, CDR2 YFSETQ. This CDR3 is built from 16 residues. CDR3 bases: TGCGCCAGGTGTGAACACACAGGGTCTAGCACAGATACGCAGTATTTT. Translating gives CARCEHTGSSTDTQYF.

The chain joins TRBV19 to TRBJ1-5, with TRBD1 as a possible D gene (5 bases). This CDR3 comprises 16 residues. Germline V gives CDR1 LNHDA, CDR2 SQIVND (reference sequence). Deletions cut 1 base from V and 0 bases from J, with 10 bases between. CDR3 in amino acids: CASSIGGSHSNQPQHF. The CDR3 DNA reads TGTGCCAGTAGTATAGGGGGCAGCCATAGCAATCAGCCCCAGCATTTT.

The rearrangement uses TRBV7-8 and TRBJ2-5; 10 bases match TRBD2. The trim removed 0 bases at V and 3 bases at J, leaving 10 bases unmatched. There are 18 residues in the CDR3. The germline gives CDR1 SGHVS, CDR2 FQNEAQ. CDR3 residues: CASSLAFSGRAAEETQYF. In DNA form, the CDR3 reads TGTGCCAGCAGCTTAGCCTTCAGCGGGAGGGCCGCGGAAGAGACCCAGTACTTC.

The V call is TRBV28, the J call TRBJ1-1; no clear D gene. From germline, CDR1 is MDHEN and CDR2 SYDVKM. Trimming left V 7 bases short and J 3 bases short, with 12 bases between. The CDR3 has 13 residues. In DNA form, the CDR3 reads TGTGCCAGCACCCTCGGACTGTACACTGAAGCTTTCTTT. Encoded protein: CASTLGLYTEAFF.

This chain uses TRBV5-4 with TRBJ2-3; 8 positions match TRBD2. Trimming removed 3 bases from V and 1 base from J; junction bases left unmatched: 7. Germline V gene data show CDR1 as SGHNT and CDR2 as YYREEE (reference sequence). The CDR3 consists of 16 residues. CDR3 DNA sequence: TGTGCCAGCAGCTCTGGACTAGCTCCGGGCACAGATACGCAGTATTTT. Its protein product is CASSSGLAPGTDTQYF.

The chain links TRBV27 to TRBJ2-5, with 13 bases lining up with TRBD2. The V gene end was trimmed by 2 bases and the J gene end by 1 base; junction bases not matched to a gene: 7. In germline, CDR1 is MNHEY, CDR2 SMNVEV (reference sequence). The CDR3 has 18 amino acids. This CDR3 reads CASSLEWGTSGAQETQYF. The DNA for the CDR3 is TGTGCCAGCAGTTTAGAGTGGGGGACTAGCGGGGCCCAAGAGACCCAGTACTTC.

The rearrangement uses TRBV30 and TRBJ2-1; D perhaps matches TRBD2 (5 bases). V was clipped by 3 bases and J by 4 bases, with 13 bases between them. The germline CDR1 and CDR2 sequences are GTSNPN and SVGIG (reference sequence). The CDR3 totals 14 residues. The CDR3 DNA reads TGTGCCTGGAGCCGGGCCTCGGGATACAATGAGCAGTTCTTC. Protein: CAWSRASGYNEQFF.

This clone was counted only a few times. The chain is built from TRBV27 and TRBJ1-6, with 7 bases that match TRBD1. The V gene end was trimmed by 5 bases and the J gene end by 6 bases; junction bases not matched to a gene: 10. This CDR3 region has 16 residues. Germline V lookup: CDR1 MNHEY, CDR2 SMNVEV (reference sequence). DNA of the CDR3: TGTGCCAGCAGTCTAGGCAGGGGGTGGTCTAATTCACCCCTCCACTTT. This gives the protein CASSLGRGWSNSPLHF.

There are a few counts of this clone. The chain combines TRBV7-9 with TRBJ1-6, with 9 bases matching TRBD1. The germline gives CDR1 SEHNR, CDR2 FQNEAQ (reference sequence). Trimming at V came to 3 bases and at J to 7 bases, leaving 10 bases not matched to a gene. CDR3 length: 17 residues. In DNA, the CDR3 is TGTGCCAGCAGCTTGGACAGGGGAGGCCCGAGGAATTCACCCCTCCACTTT. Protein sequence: CASSLDRGGPRNSPLHF.

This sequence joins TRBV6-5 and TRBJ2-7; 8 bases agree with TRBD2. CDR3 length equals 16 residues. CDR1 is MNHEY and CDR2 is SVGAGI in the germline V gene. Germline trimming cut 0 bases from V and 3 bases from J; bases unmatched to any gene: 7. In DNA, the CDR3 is TGTGCCAGCAGTTACTCGGGGCTAGCGGGTTACTACGAGCAGTACTTC. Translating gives CASSYSGLAGYYEQYF.

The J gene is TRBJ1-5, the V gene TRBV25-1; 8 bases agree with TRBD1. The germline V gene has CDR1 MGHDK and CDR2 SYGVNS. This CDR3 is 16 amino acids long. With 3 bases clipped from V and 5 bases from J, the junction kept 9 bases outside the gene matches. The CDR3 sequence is CASSDGWQGAHQPQHF. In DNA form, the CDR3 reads TGTGCCAGCAGTGACGGTTGGCAGGGGGCACATCAGCCCCAGCATTTT.

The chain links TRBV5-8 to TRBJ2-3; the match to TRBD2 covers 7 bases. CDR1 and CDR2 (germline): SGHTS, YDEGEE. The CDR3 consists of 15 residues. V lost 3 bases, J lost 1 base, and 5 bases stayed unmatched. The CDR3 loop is CASSSRSGGTDTQYF. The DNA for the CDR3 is TGTGCCAGCAGCTCGAGAAGCGGGGGCACAGATACGCAGTATTTT.